The TCR beta chain described here comes from a study of blood T cell repertoires in COVID-19. Study-wide context: Acute and convalescent COVID-19 samples came from the United States, Italy and Spain.

Per germline, CDR1 MDHEN and CDR2 SYDVKM. The CDR3 is made up of 16 amino acids. The V gene lost 0 bases and the J gene lost 2 bases, with 13 bases spanning the gap. TCRdb's copy holds only in-frame clones and misses some; the assay was immunoSEQ multiplex PCR. This sample carries under 250,000 clones, approximately 83% of them seen once, and the ten largest clones take approximately 4.9%. Participant age was roughly 18 to 95 years, and participants resided in roughly 25 US areas. Assignments of participants to cohorts depended upon their own reported clinical history. Input material: PBMCs or T cells enriched from blood (not recorded which). This clonotype was sampled from a woman aged 50 to 60 who had been exposed to COVID-19. The rearrangement links TRBV28 to TRBJ1-2; maybe TRBD1 (5 bases). CDR3 protein: CASSLWRTLHNYGYTF. The DNA of the CDR3 is TGTGCCAGCAGTTTATGGAGGACACTTCACAACTATGGCTACACCTTC.